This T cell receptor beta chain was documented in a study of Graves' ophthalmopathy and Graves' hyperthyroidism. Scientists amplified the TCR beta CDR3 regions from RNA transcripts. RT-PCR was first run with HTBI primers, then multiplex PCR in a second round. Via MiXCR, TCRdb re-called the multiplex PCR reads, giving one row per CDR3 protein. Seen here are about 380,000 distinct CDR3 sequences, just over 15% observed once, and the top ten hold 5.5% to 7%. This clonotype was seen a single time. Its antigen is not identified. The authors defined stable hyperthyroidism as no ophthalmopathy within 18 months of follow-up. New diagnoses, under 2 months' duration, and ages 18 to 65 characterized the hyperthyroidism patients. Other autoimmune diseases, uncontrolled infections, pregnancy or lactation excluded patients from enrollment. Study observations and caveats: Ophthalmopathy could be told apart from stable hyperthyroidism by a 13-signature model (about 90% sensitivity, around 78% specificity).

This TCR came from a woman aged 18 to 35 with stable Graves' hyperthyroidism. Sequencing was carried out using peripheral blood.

This CDR3 is CASSFEGVDEQYF. In DNA form, the CDR3 reads TGTGCCAGCAGTTTCGAGGGGGTAGACGAGCAGTACTTC. V and J are TRBV12-3 or TRBV12-4 and TRBJ2-7; D is perhaps TRBD1 (6 bases). Trimming removed 3 bases from V and 5 bases from J, with 11 bases in between. CDR3 size: 13 residues.